This T cell receptor (beta chain) was identified in a study of T cell responses to AZD1222 COVID-19 vaccine. Study-level points and caveats: Of the AZD1222 recipients, only five to seven were seropositive at baseline.

The CDR3 has 14 amino acids. The V end lost 0 bases, the J end lost 2 bases, and 9 bases lay between the germline ends. Germline values: CDR1 SGDLS, CDR2 YYNGEE. Data came from immunoSEQ multiplex PCR; TCRdb stores just in-frame clones and leaves some out. The data contain over 100,000 clones, roughly nine tenths of them seen just once; the ten biggest clones take up under 4%. Notes on this clone: Its specificity is unknown.

Specimen: peripheral blood, collected on day 0 of AZD1222 vaccination. The receptor's source is an adult in good health. This rearrangement joins TRBV9 to TRBJ2-7; D is uncertain. CDR3 nucleotide sequence: TGTGCCAGCAGCGTAGAGGACGCCCCCTACGAGCAGTACTTC. It codes for CASSVEDAPYEQYF.